Below, 27 T cell receptor beta chains from the same sample are listed, as sequenced in a study of blood T cell repertoires in COVID-19. Sequenced by immunoSEQ multiplex PCR; TCRdb stores in-frame clones only, minus some. This table has 130,000 to 150,000 clones, approximately 80% appearing once. What was sequenced was peripheral blood. The receptors here all came from a woman aged 50 to 60 with acute or convalescent COVID-19.

The chain links TRBV6-2 or TRBV6-3 to TRBJ1-1, with 8 bases lining up with TRBD1. J gave up 6 bases and V 1 base, and 10 bases lay outside the gene matches. This CDR3 comprises 16 residues. CDR1 MNHEY and CDR2 SVGEGT come from the germline V gene. CDR3 bases: TGTGCCAGCAGTTACTTAGGACAGGGAGGAAGTGCTGAAGCTTTCTTT. This codes for CASSYLGQGGSAEAFF.

In this sample, this clone turned up once. The CDR3 DNA reads TGTGCCAGCAGCTTGACCGGGGGAAATGGCTACACCTTC. This gives the protein CASSLTGGNGYTF. The J gene is TRBJ1-2, the V gene TRBV11-2; tentative D call: TRBD1 (5 bases). Trimming removed 3 bases from V and 6 bases from J, with 11 bases in between. The CDR3 sequence is 13 residues long. CDR1 and CDR2 (germline): SGHAT, FQNNGV.

The rearrangement uses TRBV18 and TRBJ2-2; weak D call: TRBD2 (6 bases). The CDR3 contains 14 residues. The V and J ends lost 7 bases and 4 bases respectively, with 13 bases between them. From germline, CDR1 is KGHSH and CDR2 LQKENI. The CDR3 DNA reads as TGTGCCAGCTTCGGGGGTCTGGCCACCGGGGAGCTGTTTTTT. Translated, it gives CASFGGLATGELFF.

The J gene is TRBJ1-2, the V gene TRBV30; 11 nucleotides align to TRBD1. The CDR3 is 14 residues long. The V and J ends lost 4 bases and 4 bases, in that order; junction bases with no gene match: 5. Germline V gene sequence: CDR1 GTSNPN, CDR2 SVGIG (reference sequence). The CDR3 here is CAWTRGTGGYGYTF. The CDR3 region has the DNA TGTGCCTGGACCAGGGGGACAGGGGGCTATGGCTACACCTTC.

The chain recombines TRBV5-3 with TRBJ1-2; no reliable D call. TRBV5-3 is identified as an open reading frame with a role that is uncertain. The CDR3 is 14 residues long. V lost 2 bases and J 3 bases, leaving 11 bases between the germline ends. The CDR3 DNA is TGTGCCAGAAGCTTCGCAGGTTTCGACTATGGCTACACCTTC. Translation gives CARSFAGFDYGYTF.

This rearrangement joins TRBV5-4 to TRBJ2-1; possible D gene TRBD1, 5 bases. Germline V gives CDR1 SGHNT, CDR2 YYREEE (reference sequence). The CDR3 totals 17 residues. The V end lost 2 bases, the J end lost 0 bases, and 15 bases lay between the germline ends. The chain's CDR3 is CASSFFIDRSSYNEQFF. CDR3 bases: TGTGCCAGCAGCTTTTTCATCGACAGAAGCTCCTACAATGAGCAGTTCTTC.

J is TRBJ2-7 and V is TRBV7-8, with 9 bases identical to TRBD2. This CDR3 has 16 amino acids. CDR1 and CDR2 (germline): SGHVS, FQNEAQ. V lost 4 bases to trimming and J lost 2 bases; unmatched junction nucleotides: 9. The CDR3 sequence: CASSSRRGGGAYEQYF. The CDR3 DNA is TGTGCCAGCAGCTCCCGCCGGGGCGGGGGGGCCTACGAGCAGTACTTC.

The genes are TRBV7-2 and TRBJ2-7; D possibly corresponds to TRBD2 (6 bases). The CDR3 extends over 14 amino acids. Trimming pared 5 bases from V and 0 bases from J, leaving 11 bases between. Germline V gene lookup returns CDR1 SGHTA and CDR2 FQGNSA. The CDR3 nucleotides are TGTGCCAGCAGCATTAGCGGAAGCTCCTACGAGCAGTACTTC. It is translated as CASSISGSSYEQYF.

The chain joins TRBV9 to TRBJ1-1, with D possibly being TRBD1 (6 bases). Germline CDR1 reads SGDLS; CDR2 reads YYNGEE. The CDR3 contains 15 residues. Trimming stripped 1 base from V and 7 bases from J, with 17 bases between. The CDR3 DNA reads as TGTGCCAGCAGCGTATCAACGTCGGAACAGGGTGAAGCTTTCTTT. Residues: CASSVSTSEQGEAFF.

The chain is built from TRBV15 and TRBJ2-1; 10 nucleotides agree with TRBD2. Per the germline V gene, CDR1 is LNHNV and CDR2 is YYDKDF (reference sequence). Unmatched junction bases numbered 5, after V lost 0 bases and J lost 9 bases. CDR3 size: 15 residues. CDR3 bases: TGTGCCACCAGCAGAGAAGCGGGGGGGCTGGGTGAGCAGTTCTTC. Its translation is CATSREAGGLGEQFF.

This chain links TRBV9 with TRBJ2-1, with D perhaps matching TRBD1 (6 bases). V lost 0 bases, J lost 5 bases, and 6 bases lay in between. The CDR3 runs 13 residues. CDR1 and CDR2 (germline): SGDLS, YYNGEE. The CDR3 protein is CASSVGQDNEQFF. CDR3 coding DNA: TGTGCCAGCAGCGTAGGACAGGACAATGAGCAGTTCTTC. Based on the CDR3 plus reference TRBV9 and TRBJ2-1, the full variable domain is DSGVTQTPKHLITATGQRVTLRCSPRSGDLSVYWYQQSLDQGLQFLIQYYNGEERAKGNILERFSAQQFPDLHSELNLSSLELGDSALYFCASSVGQDNEQFFGPGTRLTVL.

The chain carries TRBV7-8 and TRBJ1-2; 7 bases are a match to TRBD1. Trimming removed 5 bases from V and 8 bases from J; junction bases left unmatched: 11. The CDR3 totals 14 residues. CDR1 is SGHVS, CDR2 FQNEAQ, per germline. This CDR3 is CASSQTPGGGGYTF. As DNA, the CDR3 is TGTGCCAGCAGCCAGACCCCAGGGGGAGGCGGCTACACCTTC.

The chain links TRBV6-5 to TRBJ1-1; 7 positions match TRBD1. This CDR3 contains 14 residues. Trimming at V came to 6 bases and at J to 3 bases, leaving 7 bases not matched to a gene. Germline V gene sequence: CDR1 MNHEY, CDR2 SVGAGI. The CDR3 here is CASRLGGADTEAFF. CDR3 nucleotides: TGTGCCAGCAGGCTAGGGGGCGCCGACACTGAAGCTTTCTTT.

This clone was recorded a few times. The chain employs TRBV2 and TRBJ2-1; 9 bases line up with TRBD2. Germline V lookup: CDR1 SNHLY, CDR2 FYNNEI. CDR3 length equals 18 residues. Trimming took 4 bases from V and 7 from J; bases not matched to a gene: 17. CDR3 sequence reads: CASSGRTSGFSRQNEQFF. The CDR3 DNA reads TGTGCCAGCAGTGGACGAACTAGCGGGTTCTCACGGCAGAATGAGCAGTTCTTC.

This chain connects TRBV29-1 to TRBJ1-2; 10 bases fit TRBD1. The J segment lost 7 bases and the V segment lost 7 bases, leaving 9 bases of the junction unmatched. The CDR3 is 13 amino acids. Germline V gene sequence: CDR1 SQVTM, CDR2 ANQGSEA. In DNA, the CDR3 is TGCAGCGACACCCCGGGACAGGGGTCTGGCTACACCTTC. Its protein is CSDTPGQGSGYTF.

The CDR3 nucleotides read TGTGCCAGCAGCCGTCCGGACAGGGCAGCTGGCTACACCTTC. This translates into CASSRPDRAAGYTF. The chain is built from TRBV4-2 and TRBJ1-2; 8 bases line up with TRBD1. V shed 4 bases, J shed 7 bases, and the junction held 8 bases outside the gene matches. From germline, CDR1 is LGHNA and CDR2 YNFKEQ. This CDR3 has 14 amino acids.

This clone has a single count. The chain joins TRBV4-3 to TRBJ1-3; D uncertain. In germline, CDR1 is LGHNA, CDR2 YSLEER. V was pared by 0 bases and J by 7 bases, with 13 bases between. This CDR3 has 15 residues. CDR3: CASSQDLGPGNTIYF. Written as DNA, the CDR3 is TGCGCCAGCAGCCAAGATCTCGGCCCGGGGAACACCATATATTTT.

In its sample, this clone was seen a few times. The chain joins TRBV14 to TRBJ2-1; 7 nucleotides match TRBD2. Germline trimming cut 4 bases from V and 4 bases from J; bases unmatched to any gene: 16. Germline-derived CDR1 and CDR2 are SGHDN and FVKESK. This CDR3 contains 18 residues. DNA of the CDR3: TGTGCCAGCAGCCCTTTCGTCATAACGGGGGGTTATTACAATGAGCAGTTCTTC. Its protein is CASSPFVITGGYYNEQFF.

V usage is TRBV4-3 and J usage is TRBJ1-3, with 7 positions matching TRBD1. Germline assignment: CDR1 LGHNA and CDR2 YSLEER. CDR3 size: 16 residues. Trimming removed 4 bases from V and 3 bases from J; junction bases left unmatched: 9. CDR3 sequence reads: CASSPQGLSNGNTIYF. For the CDR3, the DNA is TGCGCCAGCAGCCCACAGGGGCTTAGTAATGGAAACACCATATATTTT.

The chain recombines TRBV4-2 with TRBJ1-1; possible D gene TRBD1, 5 bases. Germline V lookup: CDR1 LGHNA, CDR2 YNFKEQ. With 1 base removed from V and 0 bases from J, the gap between germline ends came to 12 bases. The CDR3 is 16 residues long. CDR3 protein: CASSQVRLTVNTEAFF. In DNA form, the CDR3 reads TGTGCCAGCAGCCAAGTTCGTTTGACAGTGAACACTGAAGCTTTCTTT.

The rearrangement links TRBV5-8 to TRBJ1-4; 10 nucleotides agree with TRBD1. The CDR3 has 17 amino acids. Germline V gives CDR1 SGHTS, CDR2 YDEGEE. With 4 bases clipped from V and 7 bases from J, the junction kept 13 bases outside the gene matches. The CDR3 DNA reads as TGTGCCAGCAGCCGGACAGGGGGGACGGACTTAGGTGAAAAACTGTTTTTT. Amino acids: CASSRTGGTDLGEKLFF.

This clone was counted a few times. The chain recombines TRBV6-5 with TRBJ2-7, with TRBD1 matching 7 bases. Germline-derived CDR1 and CDR2 are MNHEY and SVGAGI. V trimming: 6 bases; J trimming: 3 bases; junction bases outside the gene matches: 5. The CDR3 has 13 residues. CDR3 sequence reads: CASSLRGIYEQYF. CDR3 coding DNA: TGTGCCAGCAGCCTCAGGGGGATCTACGAGCAGTACTTC.

This clone was counted a single time. The rearrangement joins TRBV7-9 to TRBJ2-1; D unresolved. V gave up 5 bases and J gave up 8 bases, with 7 bases separating them. Germline V gene data show CDR1 as SEHNR and CDR2 as FQNEAQ (reference sequence). This CDR3 contains 11 residues. The CDR3 nucleotides read TGTGCCAGCAGCATCAGCGATGAGCAGTTCTTC. Translation: CASSISDEQFF.

This rearrangement joins TRBV4-1 to TRBJ2-7; 9 nucleotides agree with TRBD2. CDR1 is MGHRA and CDR2 is YSYEKL in the germline V gene. CDR3 length equals 14 residues. V gave up 0 bases and J gave up 6 bases; unmatched junction bases: 3. CDR3 coding DNA: TGCGCCAGCAGCCAAGAGGGCGGGGGGGCCGAGCAGTACTTC. Translation gives CASSQEGGGAEQYF.

The chain employs TRBV10-3 and TRBJ1-2, with TRBD1 identical over 7 bases. The junction had 5 bases not matched to a gene; V was cut back by 7 bases and J by 3 bases. CDR1 and CDR2 from the germline V gene are ENHRY and SYGVKD. The CDR3 is 13 residues long. The CDR3 nucleotides are TGTGCCATCACCAACGGACAGGACTATGGCTACACCTTC. Translation: CAITNGQDYGYTF.

The V and J genes are TRBV30 and TRBJ2-1, with D uncertain. Trimming stripped 4 bases from V and 4 bases from J, with 8 bases between. Germline assignment: CDR1 GTSNPN and CDR2 SVGIG (reference sequence). This CDR3 spans 12 amino acids. The CDR3 region has the DNA TGTGCCTGGATCCAAGCTTACAATGAGCAGTTCTTC. This translates into CAWIQAYNEQFF.

The V and J genes are TRBV9 and TRBJ1-6, with 8 bases aligning to TRBD1. CDR1 SGDLS and CDR2 YYNGEE come from the germline V gene. This CDR3 has 14 amino acids. V gave up 3 bases and J gave up 9 bases; unmatched junction bases: 5. Written as DNA, the CDR3 is TGTGCCAGCAGCGAAACAGGGGGTGGTTCACCCCTCCACTTT. It specifies CASSETGGGSPLHF.